This T cell receptor (beta chain) is drawn from a study of T cells expressing NK-cell markers. CDR3 length equals 15 residues. Germline V gene lookup returns CDR1 SGHKS and CDR2 YYEKEE (reference sequence). TCRdb derives one entry per CDR3 protein from the 5' RACE reads, leaving out DNA. This sample's clone table lists more than 250,000 distinct CDR3 sequences. This chain uses TRBV5-5 with TRBJ2-3; TCRdb outputs TRBD1, but without DNA this stays unchecked. This receptor was obtained from a man in his late teens or twenties in good health. Sample: blood T cells: a sorted CD56 or NKG2C T cell subset, CD4+ or CD8+ T cells, or bulk PBMC T cells (not recorded which). The CDR3: CASSRDTLGADTQYF.